Below, 7 T cell receptor beta chains from the same sample are listed, as sequenced in a study of T cell repertoires in cytomegalovirus infection. TCRdb itself ran the reads through MiXCR, one entry per CDR3 protein. The sample records about half a million distinct CDR3 sequences, more than 30% being singletons. These receptors have no identified antigens. This sample comprised cultured PBMCs, obtained from culture after CMV antigen stimulation. All receptors come from a human donor in good health (CMV status not recorded). Some clones in this sample may be carry-over from other donors' samples.

This clonotype was counted ten times or more. The chain employs TRBV6-2 or TRBV6-3 and TRBJ2-1; D assignment may be TRBD1 or TRBD2 (5 bases each). The germline CDR1 and CDR2 sequences are MNHEY and SVGEGT. The length of the CDR3 is 13 residues. V was clipped by 3 bases and J by 3 bases, with 6 bases between them. This CDR3 is CASSYGGYNEQFF. For the CDR3, the DNA is TGTGCCAGCAGTTATGGGGGCTACAATGAGCAGTTCTTC.

This clonotype came up a few times. This chain links TRBV7-2 with TRBJ1-1, with D possibly TRBD1 on 6 matching bases. Trimming cost V 6 bases and J 1 base, with 9 bases left between them. This CDR3 is 13 amino acids long. The V gene's germline CDR1 is SGHTA and CDR2 FQGNSA. The chain's CDR3 is CASRVDRNTEAFF. CDR3 bases: TGTGCCAGCAGAGTGGACAGGAACACTGAAGCTTTCTTT. Together with reference TRBV7-2 and TRBJ1-1, the CDR3 gives the full variable domain: GAGVSQSPSNKVTEKGKDVELRCDPISGHTALYWYRQSLGQGLEFLIYFQGNSAPDKSGLPSDRFSAERTGGSVSTLTIQRTQQEDSAVYLCASRVDRNTEAFFGQGTRLTVV.

This chain links TRBV12-3 or TRBV12-4 with TRBJ1-1; TRBD1 is a possible D gene (5 bases). The V gene lost 4 bases and the J gene lost 7 bases, with 16 bases spanning the gap. This CDR3 contains 14 residues. The CDR3 nucleotides are TGTGCCAGCAGTTGGGGGGTCGGATGGGGTGAAGCTTTCTTT. Protein product: CASSWGVGWGEAFF.

This clonotype was counted once. The chain carries TRBV11-2 and TRBJ2-1; 9 nucleotides match TRBD2. Unmatched junction bases numbered 11, after V lost 5 bases and J lost 3 bases. The CDR3 is 17 amino acids. Germline values: CDR1 SGHAT, CDR2 FQNNGV. CDR3 sequence: CASSPGRSGSYYNEQFF. In nucleotides, the CDR3 is TGTGCCAGCAGCCCCGGGCGTAGCGGGAGCTACTACAATGAGCAGTTCTTC.

The V gene is TRBV6-5, the J gene TRBJ2-3, with 14 bases aligning to TRBD2. Trimming at V came to 2 bases and at J to 4 bases, leaving 8 bases not matched to a gene. CDR3 size: 18 residues. Germline V lookup: CDR1 MNHEY, CDR2 SVGAGI. In nucleotides, the CDR3 is TGTGCCAGCAGTTACAGACTAGCGGGAGGGCTGAGGGCAGATACGCAGTATTTT. Amino acid sequence: CASSYRLAGGLRADTQYF.

The rearrangement joins TRBV6-1 to TRBJ1-2; D uncertain. The CDR3 is 13 amino acids. V dropped 6 bases and J dropped 7 bases, with 15 bases sitting between them. Germline CDR1 reads MNHNS; CDR2 reads SASEGT. The CDR3 nucleotides are TGTGCCAGCAGCAGAGGTGTAAGGTTTGGCTACACCTTC. It encodes CASSRGVRFGYTF.

In nucleotides, the CDR3 is TGTGCCACCAGTGAAATTGGGGCCCCGACAGTCACAGATACGCAGTATTTT. It is translated as CATSEIGAPTVTDTQYF. The J gene is TRBJ2-3, the V gene TRBV24-1; a possible D gene is TRBD1 (5 bases). Germline CDR1 reads KGHDR; CDR2 reads SFDVKD. This CDR3 has 17 amino acids. Trimming removed 4 bases at V and 2 bases at J, with 18 bases between.